What follows describes a single TCR beta chain. This sample is drawn from a study of blood T cell repertoires in COVID-19. Using immunoSEQ multiplex PCR, the repertoire was profiled, and TCRdb retains in-frame clones only, with some absent. Among about 120,000 clones listed, around 87% were seen once. The germline V and J ends were trimmed by 5 bases and 4 bases, with 16 bases remaining between them. Germline CDR1 reads SGHNT; CDR2 reads YYREEE (reference sequence). The CDR3 has 15 amino acids. The V call is TRBV5-4, the J call TRBJ2-1, with D possibly matching TRBD2 (5 bases). The clonotype was recovered from a woman in her 70s with acute or convalescent COVID-19. The sequenced sample consisted of peripheral blood. CDR3: CASRTEPGYYNEQFF. CDR3 bases: TGTGCCAGCAGGACCGAGCCGGGGTATTACAATGAGCAGTTCTTC.